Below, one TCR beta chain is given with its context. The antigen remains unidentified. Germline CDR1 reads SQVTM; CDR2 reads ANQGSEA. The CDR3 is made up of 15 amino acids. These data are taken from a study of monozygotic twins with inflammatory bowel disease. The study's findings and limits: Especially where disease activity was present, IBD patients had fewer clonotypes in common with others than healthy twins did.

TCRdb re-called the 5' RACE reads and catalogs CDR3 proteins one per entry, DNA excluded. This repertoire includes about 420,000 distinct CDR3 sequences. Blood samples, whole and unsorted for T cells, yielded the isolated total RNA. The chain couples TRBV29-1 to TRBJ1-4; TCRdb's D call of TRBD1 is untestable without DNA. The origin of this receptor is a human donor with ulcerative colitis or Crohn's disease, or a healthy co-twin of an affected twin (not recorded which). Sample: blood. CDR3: CSVDYTGDPNEKLFF.